The entry that follows covers one TCR beta chain sequence. The data are from a study of blood T cell repertoires in COVID-19. The wider study: Specimens from acute and convalescent COVID-19 originated in the United States, Italy and Spain. PBMCs, B-cell-depleted T cells, or T cells provided the cDNA or gDNA that made up the material.

Seattle enrolled patients during active infection and tracked them longitudinally. Original methodology: Using reference gene primer amplification, nucleated cell counts were estimated. Sequencing used immunoSEQ multiplex PCR; TCRdb keeps in-frame clones, though not all of them. That table furnishes V, J and clone size, whereas the DNA furnished D and trimming. This table has some 290,000 clones, roughly 90% appearing once. The length of the CDR3 is 16 residues. With 5 bases removed from V and 4 bases from J, the gap between germline ends came to 19 bases. CDR1 is SGHNT, CDR2 YYREEE, per germline (reference sequence).

The V call is TRBV5-4, the J call TRBJ2-1, with D possibly matching TRBD2 (6 bases). The clonotype originates from a woman in her thirties or forties with COVID-19, enrolled during active disease. Sequenced material: peripheral blood. The CDR3 DNA sequence: TGTGCCAGCAGTTGGGACTCCTCAGTTGGGTACAATGAGCAGTTCTTC. Amino acid sequence: CASSWDSSVGYNEQFF.